This T cell receptor (beta chain) originates from a study of monozygotic twins with inflammatory bowel disease. Eight cDNA synthesis reactions were run for every sample. For each CDR3 protein, TCRdb gives one entry from its re-call of the 5' RACE reads, without DNA. This sample's clone table lists nearly 45,000 distinct CDR3 sequences. Germline V gene data show CDR1 as MDHEN and CDR2 as SYDVKM. The CDR3 is 15 residues long. The sequence was obtained from a human donor with ulcerative colitis or Crohn's disease, or a healthy co-twin of an affected twin (not recorded which). The specimen was blood. The V and J genes are TRBV28 and TRBJ1-1. The CDR3 loop reads CASSLVAGVEAEAFF.